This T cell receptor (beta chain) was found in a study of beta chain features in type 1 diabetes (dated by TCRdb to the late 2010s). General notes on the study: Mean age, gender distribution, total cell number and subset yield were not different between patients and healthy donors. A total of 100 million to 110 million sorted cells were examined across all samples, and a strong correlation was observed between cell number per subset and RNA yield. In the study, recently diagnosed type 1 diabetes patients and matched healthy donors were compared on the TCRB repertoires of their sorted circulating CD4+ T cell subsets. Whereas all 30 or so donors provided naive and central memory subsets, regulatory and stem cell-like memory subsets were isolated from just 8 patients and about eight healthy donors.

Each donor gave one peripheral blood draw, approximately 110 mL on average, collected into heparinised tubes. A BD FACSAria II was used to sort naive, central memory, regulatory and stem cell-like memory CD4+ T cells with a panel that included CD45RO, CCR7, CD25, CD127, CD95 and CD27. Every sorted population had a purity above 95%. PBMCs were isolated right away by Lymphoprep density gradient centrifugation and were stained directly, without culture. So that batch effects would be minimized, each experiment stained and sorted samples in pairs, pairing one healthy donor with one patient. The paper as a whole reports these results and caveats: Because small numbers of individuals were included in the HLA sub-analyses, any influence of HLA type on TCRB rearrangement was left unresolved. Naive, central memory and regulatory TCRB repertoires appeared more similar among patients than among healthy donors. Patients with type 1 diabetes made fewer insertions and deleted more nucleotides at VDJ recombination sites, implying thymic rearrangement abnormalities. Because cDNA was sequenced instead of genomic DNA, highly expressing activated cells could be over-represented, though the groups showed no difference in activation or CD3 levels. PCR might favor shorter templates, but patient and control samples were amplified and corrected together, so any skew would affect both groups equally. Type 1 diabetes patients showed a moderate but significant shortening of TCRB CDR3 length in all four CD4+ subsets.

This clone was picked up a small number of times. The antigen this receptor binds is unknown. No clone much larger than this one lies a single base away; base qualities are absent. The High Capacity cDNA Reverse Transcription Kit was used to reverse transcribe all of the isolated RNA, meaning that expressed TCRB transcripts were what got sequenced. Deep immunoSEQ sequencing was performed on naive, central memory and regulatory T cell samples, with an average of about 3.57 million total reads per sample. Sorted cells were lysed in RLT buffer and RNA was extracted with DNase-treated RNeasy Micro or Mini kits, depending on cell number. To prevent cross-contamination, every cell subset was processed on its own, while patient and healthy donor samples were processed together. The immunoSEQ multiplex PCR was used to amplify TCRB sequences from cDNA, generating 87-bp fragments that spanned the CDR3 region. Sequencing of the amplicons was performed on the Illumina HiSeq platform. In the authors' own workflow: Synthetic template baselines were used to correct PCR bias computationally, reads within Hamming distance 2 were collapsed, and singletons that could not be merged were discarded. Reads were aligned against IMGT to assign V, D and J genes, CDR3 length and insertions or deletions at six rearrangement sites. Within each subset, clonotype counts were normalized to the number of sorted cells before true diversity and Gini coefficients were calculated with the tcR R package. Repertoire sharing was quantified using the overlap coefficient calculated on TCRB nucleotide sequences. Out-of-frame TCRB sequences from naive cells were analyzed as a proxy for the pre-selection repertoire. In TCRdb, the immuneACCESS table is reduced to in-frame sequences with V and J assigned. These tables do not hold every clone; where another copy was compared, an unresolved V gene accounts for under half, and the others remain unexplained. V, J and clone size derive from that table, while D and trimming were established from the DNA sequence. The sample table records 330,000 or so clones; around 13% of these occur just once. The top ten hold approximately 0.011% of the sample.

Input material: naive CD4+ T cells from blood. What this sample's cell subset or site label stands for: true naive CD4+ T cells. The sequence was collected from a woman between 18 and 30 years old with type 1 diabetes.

The nucleotide sequence is given as TGTGCCAGCAGCCGGGAGAGGGACGGCTACACCTTC. Translated, this gives CASSRERDGYTF. The rearrangement combines TRBV7-2 with TRBJ1-2; possibly the D gene is TRBD1, per 5 matching bases. Measured from the cysteine to the phenylalanine, the CDR3 is 12 residues long. The sequence is cut down to CDR3 DNA, 36 bases in frame from base 1. From a lookup of the germline V gene, CDR1 and CDR2 are SGHTA and FQGNSA. V loses 5 bases of germline sequence and J loses 8 bases, and the interval between the two ends is 12 bases.